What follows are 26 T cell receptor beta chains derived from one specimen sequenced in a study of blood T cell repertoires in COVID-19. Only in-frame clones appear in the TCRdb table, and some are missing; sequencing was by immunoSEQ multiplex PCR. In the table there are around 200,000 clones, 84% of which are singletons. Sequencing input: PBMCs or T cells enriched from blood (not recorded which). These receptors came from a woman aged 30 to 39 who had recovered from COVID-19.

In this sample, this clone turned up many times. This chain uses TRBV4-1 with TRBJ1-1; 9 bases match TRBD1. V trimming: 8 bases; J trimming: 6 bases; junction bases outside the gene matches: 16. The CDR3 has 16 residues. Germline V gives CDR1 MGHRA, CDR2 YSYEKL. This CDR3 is CASGLAGQGHGAEAFF. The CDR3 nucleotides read TGCGCCAGCGGACTCGCGGGACAGGGTCATGGCGCTGAAGCTTTCTTT.

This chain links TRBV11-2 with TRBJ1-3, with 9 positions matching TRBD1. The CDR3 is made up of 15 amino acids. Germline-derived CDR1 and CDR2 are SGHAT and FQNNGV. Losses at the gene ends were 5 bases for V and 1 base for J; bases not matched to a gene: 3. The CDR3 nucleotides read TGTGCCAGCAGCGCTGGGACAGGGTCTGGAAACACCATATATTTT. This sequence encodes CASSAGTGSGNTIYF.

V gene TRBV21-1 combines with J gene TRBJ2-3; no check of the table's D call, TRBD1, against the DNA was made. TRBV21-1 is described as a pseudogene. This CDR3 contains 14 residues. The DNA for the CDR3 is TGTGCCAGCAGCTCCCAGGGCGGCACAGATACGCAGTATTTT. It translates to CASSSQGGTDTQYF.

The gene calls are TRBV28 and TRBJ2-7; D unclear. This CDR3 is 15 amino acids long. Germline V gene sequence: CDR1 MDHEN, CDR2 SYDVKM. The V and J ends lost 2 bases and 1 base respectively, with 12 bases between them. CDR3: CASSLPDALSYEQYF. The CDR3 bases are TGTGCCAGCAGTTTACCCGATGCGTTATCCTACGAGCAGTACTTC.

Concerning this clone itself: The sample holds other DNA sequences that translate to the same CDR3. CDR3 residues: CASSPGQSYEQYF. Here the CDR3 DNA reads TGTGCCAGCAGTCCGGGACAGTCCTACGAGCAGTACTTC. V and J are TRBV27 and TRBJ2-7; 7 bases fit TRBD1. V shed 5 bases and J 1 base; nucleotides not matched to a gene: 2. Per the germline V gene, CDR1 is MNHEY and CDR2 is SMNVEV (reference sequence). The CDR3 runs 13 residues.

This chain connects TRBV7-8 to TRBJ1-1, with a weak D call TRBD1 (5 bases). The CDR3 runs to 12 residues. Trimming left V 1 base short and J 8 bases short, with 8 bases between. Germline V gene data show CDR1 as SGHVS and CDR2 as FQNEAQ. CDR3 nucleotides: TGTGCCAGCAGCTTAGAGGGGCCCGAAGCTTTCTTT. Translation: CASSLEGPEAFF.

CDR3 region: CASSQEPQGYTF. Written as DNA, the CDR3 is TGTGCCAGCAGCCAAGAGCCACAAGGCTACACCTTC. The chain has TRBV3-1 (or the pseudogene TRBV3-2) and TRBJ1-2; unclear D gene. V was shortened by 0 bases and J by 8 bases, with 7 bases between the two germline ends. Germline loops: CDR1 LGHDT, CDR2 YNNKEL (reference sequence). CDR3 size: 12 residues.

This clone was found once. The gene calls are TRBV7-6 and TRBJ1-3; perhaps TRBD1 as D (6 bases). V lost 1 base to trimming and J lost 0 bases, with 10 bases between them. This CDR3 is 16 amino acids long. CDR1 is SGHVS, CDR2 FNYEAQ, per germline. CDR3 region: CASSLGTEDSGNTIYF. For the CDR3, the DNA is TGTGCCAGCAGCTTAGGGACAGAAGACTCTGGAAACACCATATATTTT.

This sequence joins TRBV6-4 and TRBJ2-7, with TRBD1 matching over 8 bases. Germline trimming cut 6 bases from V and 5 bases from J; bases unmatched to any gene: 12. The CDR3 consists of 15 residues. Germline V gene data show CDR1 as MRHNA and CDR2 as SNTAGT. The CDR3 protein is CASSPRAGGQDEQYF. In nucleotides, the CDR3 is TGTGCCAGCAGCCCCCGAGCAGGGGGACAGGACGAGCAGTACTTC.

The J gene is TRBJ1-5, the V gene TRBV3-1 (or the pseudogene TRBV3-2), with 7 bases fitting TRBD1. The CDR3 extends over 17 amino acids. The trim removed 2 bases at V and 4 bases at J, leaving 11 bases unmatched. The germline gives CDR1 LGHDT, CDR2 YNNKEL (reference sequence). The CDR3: CASSQWSLSGGNQPQHF. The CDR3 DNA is TGTGCCAGCAGCCAATGGTCATTGTCAGGGGGAAATCAGCCCCAGCATTTT.

This chain's CDR3 is CASSPRQGFNSPLHF. The CDR3 nucleotides are TGTGCCAGCAGCCCACGACAGGGATTTAATTCACCCCTCCACTTT. The chain recombines TRBV9 with TRBJ1-6; TRBD1 agrees at 7 bases. Germline values: CDR1 SGDLS, CDR2 YYNGEE. This CDR3 is 15 amino acids long. Trimming removed 4 bases from V and 6 bases from J; junction bases left unmatched: 7.

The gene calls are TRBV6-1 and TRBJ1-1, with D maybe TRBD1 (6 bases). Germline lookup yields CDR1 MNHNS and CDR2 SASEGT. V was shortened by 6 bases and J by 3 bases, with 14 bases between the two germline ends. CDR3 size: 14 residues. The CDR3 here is CASRFTGRDTEAFF. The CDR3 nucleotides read TGTGCCAGCAGGTTTACAGGGAGGGACACTGAAGCTTTCTTT.

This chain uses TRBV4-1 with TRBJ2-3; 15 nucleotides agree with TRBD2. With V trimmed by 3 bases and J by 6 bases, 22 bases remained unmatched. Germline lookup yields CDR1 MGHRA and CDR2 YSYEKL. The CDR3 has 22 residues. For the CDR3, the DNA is TGCGCCAGCAGCCAGGAATCCCTAAGGACTAGCGGGAGGGGCACGAGAGAGGATACGCAGTATTTT. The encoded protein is CASSQESLRTSGRGTREDTQYF.

CDR3 sequence: CASSSQDLGLLYTF. In nucleotides, the CDR3 is TGTGCCAGCAGCTCACAGGACCTAGGGCTCCTCTACACCTTC. The chain couples TRBV11-1 to TRBJ1-2, with D maybe TRBD1 (5 bases). The CDR3 loop spans 14 amino acids. Trimming took off 4 bases at V and 10 bases at J, with 19 bases between the two ends. The V gene's germline CDR1 is SGHAT and CDR2 FQDESV (reference sequence).

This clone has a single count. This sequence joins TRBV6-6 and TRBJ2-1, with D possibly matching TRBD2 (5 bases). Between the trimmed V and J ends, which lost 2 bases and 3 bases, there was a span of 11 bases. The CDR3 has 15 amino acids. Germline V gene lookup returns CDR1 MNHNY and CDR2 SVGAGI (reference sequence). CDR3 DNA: TGTGCCAGCAGTTACGATGCGGGCCTCTACAATGAGCAGTTCTTC. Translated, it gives CASSYDAGLYNEQFF.

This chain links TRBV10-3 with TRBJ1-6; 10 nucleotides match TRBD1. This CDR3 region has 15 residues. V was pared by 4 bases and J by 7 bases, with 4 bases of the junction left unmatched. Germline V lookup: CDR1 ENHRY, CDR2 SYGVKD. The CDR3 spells CAISGPGQGNSPLHF. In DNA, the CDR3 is TGTGCCATCAGTGGCCCGGGACAGGGGAATTCACCCCTCCACTTT.

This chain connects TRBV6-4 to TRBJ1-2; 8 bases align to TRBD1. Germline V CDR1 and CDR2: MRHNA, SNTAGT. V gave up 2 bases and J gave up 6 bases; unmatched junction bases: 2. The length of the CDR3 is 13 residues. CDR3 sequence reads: CASSDPTGDGYTF. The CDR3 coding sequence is TGTGCCAGCAGTGACCCGACAGGGGATGGCTACACCTTC.

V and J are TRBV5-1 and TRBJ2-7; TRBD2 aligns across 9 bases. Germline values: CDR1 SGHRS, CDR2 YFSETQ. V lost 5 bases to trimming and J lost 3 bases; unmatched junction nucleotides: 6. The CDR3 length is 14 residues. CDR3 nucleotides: TGCGCCAGCAGGCATCAAGCGGGAGGCTACGAGCAGTACTTC. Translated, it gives CASRHQAGGYEQYF.

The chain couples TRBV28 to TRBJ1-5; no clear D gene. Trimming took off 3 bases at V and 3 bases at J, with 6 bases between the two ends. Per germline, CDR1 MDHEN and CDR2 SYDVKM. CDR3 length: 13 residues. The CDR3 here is CASSFSVNQPQHF. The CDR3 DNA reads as TGTGCCAGCAGTTTCAGCGTCAATCAGCCCCAGCATTTT.

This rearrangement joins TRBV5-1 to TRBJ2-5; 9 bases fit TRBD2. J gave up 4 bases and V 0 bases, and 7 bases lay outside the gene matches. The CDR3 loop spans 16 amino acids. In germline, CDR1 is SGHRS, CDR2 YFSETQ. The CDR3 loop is CASSLDAGGLPETQYF. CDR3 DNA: TGCGCCAGCAGCTTGGATGCGGGGGGGCTTCCAGAGACCCAGTACTTC.

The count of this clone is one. CDR3: CATNPGGEETQYF. CDR3 nucleotides: TGTGCCACCAACCCCGGGGGGGAAGAGACCCAGTACTTC. The V gene is TRBV15, the J gene TRBJ2-5; 8 bases agree with TRBD2. Germline trimming cut 7 bases from V and 3 bases from J; bases unmatched to any gene: 4. In germline, CDR1 is LNHNV, CDR2 YYDKDF (reference sequence). The CDR3 covers 13 residues.

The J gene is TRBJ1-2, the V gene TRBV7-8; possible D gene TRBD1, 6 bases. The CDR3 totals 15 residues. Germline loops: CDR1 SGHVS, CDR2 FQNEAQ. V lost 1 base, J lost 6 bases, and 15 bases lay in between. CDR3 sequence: CASSLVVTGLDGYTF. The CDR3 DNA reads TGTGCCAGCAGCTTAGTCGTTACAGGGTTAGATGGCTACACCTTC.

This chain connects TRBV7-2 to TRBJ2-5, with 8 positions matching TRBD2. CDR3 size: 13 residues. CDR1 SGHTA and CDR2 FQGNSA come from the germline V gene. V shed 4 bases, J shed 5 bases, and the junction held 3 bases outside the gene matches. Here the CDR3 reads CASSSGLVETQYF. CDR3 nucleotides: TGTGCCAGCAGCTCGGGACTAGTGGAGACCCAGTACTTC.

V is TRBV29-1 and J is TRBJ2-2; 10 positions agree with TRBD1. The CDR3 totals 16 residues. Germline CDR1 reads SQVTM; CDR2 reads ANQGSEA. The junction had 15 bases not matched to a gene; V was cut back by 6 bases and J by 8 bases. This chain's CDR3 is CSVKPPGTGAVGELFF. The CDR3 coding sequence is TGCAGCGTGAAACCCCCTGGGACAGGGGCAGTTGGGGAGCTGTTTTTT.

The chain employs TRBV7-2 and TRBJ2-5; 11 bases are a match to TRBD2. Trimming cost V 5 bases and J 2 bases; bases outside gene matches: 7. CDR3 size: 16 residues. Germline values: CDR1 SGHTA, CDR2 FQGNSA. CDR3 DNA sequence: TGTGCCAGCAGCCCGCGACTAGCGGGGAGACAAGAGACCCAGTACTTC. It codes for CASSPRLAGRQETQYF.

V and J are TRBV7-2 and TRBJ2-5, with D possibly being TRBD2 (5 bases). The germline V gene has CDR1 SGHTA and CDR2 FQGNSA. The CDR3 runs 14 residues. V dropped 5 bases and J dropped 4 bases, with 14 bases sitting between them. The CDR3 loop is CASSPPGERETQYF. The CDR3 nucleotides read TGTGCCAGCAGCCCCCCCGGGGAAAGAGAGACCCAGTACTTC.